The clone carrying this TCR beta chain came up many times. The antigen is not known. Amplification of TCR beta CDR3 regions was performed using RNA transcripts as template. First-round RT-PCR of the TCR CDR3 relied on the HTBI primer set. TCRdb used MiXCR to reprocess the multiplex PCR reads, holding one entry per CDR3 protein. The sample contains approximately 700,000 distinct CDR3 sequences, roughly 15% of which appear only once. The diagnoses drew upon clinical symptoms, serum thyroxine and TRAb, thyroid ultrasound and orbital computed tomography. The record originates from a study of T cells in Graves' hyperthyroidism and ophthalmopathy. Study-wide findings and caveats: Before onset, ophthalmopathy was predicted by the model a median approximately 6.7 months earlier. By a 13 V-J model, ophthalmopathy was set apart from stable hyperthyroidism. Researchers found most expanded thyroid clonotypes above 0.001 in blood as well.

The CDR3 extends over 14 amino acids. The V and J ends lost 8 bases and 9 bases, in that order; junction bases with no gene match: 15. Input material: blood. This sequence originates from a man between 18 and 35 years old with Graves' hyperthyroidism. The rearrangement uses TRBV12-3 or TRBV12-4 and TRBJ2-7; 8 bases match TRBD2. The CDR3 reads CASRSSGLGGRQYF. CDR3 DNA: TGTGCCAGCCGCTCATCGGGACTAGGAGGGCGGCAGTACTTC.